This T cell receptor (beta chain) was identified during a study of a mutant IDH1 vaccine in newly diagnosed glioma. Study-level information: Patients came in for eight vaccinations, in weeks 1, 3, 5, 7, 11, 15, 19 and 23. Vaccine administration was initiated 4-6 weeks following radiotherapy alone, or with temozolomide cycles. Treated patients comprised 62.5% males and about 40% females, mean age about 44 years. Those enrolled had earlier been treated with radiotherapy, temozolomide, or both, mostly both.

Time point specified: week 11, during vaccination. Topical imiquimod accompanied each vaccine dose, which consisted of 300 ug of mutant IDH1 20-mer peptide. Notes on this clone: Its specificity is not known.

Germline CDR1 and CDR2: MGHRA and YSYEKL. Trimming took 3 bases from V and 7 from J; bases not matched to a gene: 6. CDR3 length: 14 residues. Sequenced by immunoSEQ multiplex PCR; TCRdb stores in-frame clones only, minus some. The sample carries some 64,000 clones, about four fifths recorded once. The clonotype originates from a middle-aged man with glioma. The sample consisted of PBMCs, taken from a glioma patient whose treatment included an IDH1 peptide vaccine. The V and J genes are TRBV4-1 and TRBJ1-2; 9 bases are a match to TRBD1. The CDR3 DNA sequence: TGCGCCAGCAGCCAGGGGGACAGGGCCCCTGGCTACACCTTC. It codes for CASSQGDRAPGYTF.